This T cell receptor beta chain was observed in a study of T cells in Graves' hyperthyroidism and ophthalmopathy. The length of the CDR3 is 13 residues. The germline CDR1 and CDR2 sequences are SGHRS and YFSETQ. Trimming took off 0 bases at V and 5 bases at J, with 6 bases between the two ends. This clonotype was seen ten or more times. TCR beta CDR3 regions were amplified from RNA transcripts. During a first-round RT-PCR of the TCR CDR3, the HTBI primer set was used. TCRdb reanalysed the multiplex PCR reads using MiXCR and keeps one entry per CDR3 protein. The table has hundreds of thousands of distinct CDR3 sequences, around 14% seen once.

This sequence joins TRBV5-1 and TRBJ2-1; TRBD2 is a possible D gene (5 bases). The sample was blood. The source of this sequence is a woman in her 30s with Graves' hyperthyroidism. For the CDR3, the DNA is TGCGCCAGCAGCTTGGTGGGAGACAATGAGCAGTTCTTC. Translation gives CASSLVGDNEQFF.